One sample yielded the 2 T cell receptor beta chains listed below, sequenced in a study of blood T cell repertoires in COVID-19. Sequenced by immunoSEQ multiplex PCR; TCRdb stores in-frame clones only, minus some. Seen here are 350,000 or so clones, more than 70% observed once, and the top ten hold 1.5% to 2%. The sample taken for sequencing was peripheral blood. All receptors come from a woman in her thirties with COVID-19, enrolled during active disease.

V usage is TRBV30 and J usage is TRBJ2-7; D ambiguous. There are 11 residues in the CDR3. V was trimmed by 8 bases and J by 0 bases, leaving 8 bases between them. CDR1 GTSNPN and CDR2 SVGIG come from the germline V gene (reference sequence). CDR3 protein: CAVTSSYEQYF. The CDR3 DNA reads as TGTGCCGTAACGAGCTCCTACGAGCAGTACTTC.

The chain uses TRBV2 and TRBJ2-3, with 10 bases aligning to TRBD1. The junction had 5 bases not matched to a gene; V was cut back by 9 bases and J by 5 bases. This CDR3 is 13 amino acids long. Germline CDR1 is SNHLY and CDR2 is FYNNEI. The CDR3 nucleotides are TGTGCCAGACTGGGACAGGGGTTAGATACGCAGTATTTT. It yields the protein CARLGQGLDTQYF.